Following are 24 T cell receptor beta chains from one sample sequenced in a study of identical twins. MiXCR, applied by TCRdb to the 5' RACE reads, yields one record per CDR3 protein. The sample lists about 690,000 distinct CDR3 sequences; roughly 6% were seen once. Sequencing input: naive T cells sorted from blood. These receptors came from a man aged 18 to 35 in good health.

This clonotype was detected a few times. The V and J genes are TRBV15 and TRBJ1-2; tentatively, D is TRBD1 (5 bases). The germline gives CDR1 LNHNV, CDR2 YYDKDF (reference sequence). Trimming removed 0 bases at V and 8 bases at J, with 13 bases between. There are 14 residues in the CDR3. CDR3 coding DNA: TGTGCCACCAGCAGAGATCTCCGGGGCCAAGGCTACACCTTC. Encoded protein: CATSRDLRGQGYTF.

This clonotype was counted a few times. This chain connects TRBV11-2 to TRBJ1-1; D gene unclear. The CDR3 spans 14 residues. V was pared by 2 bases and J by 5 bases, with 12 bases between. Germline CDR1 reads SGHAT; CDR2 reads FQNNGV. CDR3 protein: CASSLSPLLTEAFF. The CDR3 region has the DNA TGTGCCAGCAGCTTATCCCCGTTGTTGACTGAAGCTTTCTTT.

This clonotype occurred many times. The chain has TRBV5-1 and TRBJ2-7; possibly TRBD1 for D (6 bases). Trimming took off 2 bases at V and 10 bases at J, with 16 bases between the two ends. The CDR3 loop spans 13 amino acids. CDR1 and CDR2 from the germline V gene are SGHRS and YFSETQ. Written as DNA, the CDR3 is TGCGCCAGCAGCTTCACGTACAGGGAAGTACAGTACTTC. Its protein is CASSFTYREVQYF.

This clonotype was seen ten or more times. The rearrangement links TRBV21-1 to TRBJ2-7; the table's D gene call, TRBD1, was not cross checked with the DNA. TRBV21-1 is a known pseudogene. The CDR3 consists of 17 residues. DNA of the CDR3: TGTGCCAGCAGCACCCACAAAAACGACAGGTTTGGATACGAGCAGTACGTC. This translates into CASSTHKNDRFGYEQYV.

This clonotype has a count of ten or more. The rearrangement links TRBV18 to TRBJ2-1; 10 bases match TRBD2. The CDR3 runs 17 residues. Trimming at V came to 1 base and at J to 3 bases, leaving 6 bases not matched to a gene. Germline V CDR1 and CDR2: KGHSH, LQKENI. The CDR3 sequence: CASSPLASGSLYNEQFF. CDR3 DNA: TGTGCCAGCTCACCACTGGCTAGCGGGAGTCTCTACAATGAGCAGTTCTTC.

With respect to this clonotype: A much larger clonotype is one base distant, so this may be a read error. The chain uses TRBV4-1 and TRBJ2-2; possibly TRBD2 for D (5 bases). CDR3 size: 15 residues. Germline lookup yields CDR1 MGHRA and CDR2 YSYEKL. The DNA of the CDR3 is TGCGCCAGCAGCCAAGACAGATCGGGAATCGGGCAGCTGTTTTTT. It codes for CASSQDRSGIGQLFF.

The rearrangement links TRBV6-1 to TRBJ2-7; TRBD2 matches 8 bases. Germline V lookup: CDR1 MNHNS, CDR2 SASEGT. The CDR3 totals 14 residues. J gave up 3 bases and V 4 bases, and 5 bases lay outside the gene matches. CDR3 DNA sequence: TGTGCCAGCAGTGGTGGCGGGAGGAGCTACGAGCAGTACTTC. Encoded protein: CASSGGGRSYEQYF.

This clonotype was counted at least ten times. The chain links TRBV10-2 to TRBJ2-5; tentative D call: TRBD2 (6 bases). Trimming removed 5 bases from V and 7 bases from J, with 17 bases in between. The CDR3 sequence is 14 residues long. Looked up from germline, CDR1 is WSHSY and CDR2 is SAAADI. CDR3 DNA sequence: TGCGCCAGCAGTACATTGGGACTGCTAGGGACCCAGTACTTC. Protein product: CASSTLGLLGTQYF.

The rearrangement links TRBV5-1 to TRBJ1-1; the D gene is possibly TRBD1 (5 bases). The CDR3 extends over 13 amino acids. V was trimmed by 0 bases and J by 9 bases, leaving 12 bases between them. Per germline, CDR1 SGHRS and CDR2 YFSETQ. The CDR3 is CASSLEVGTQAFF. The CDR3 DNA reads TGCGCCAGCAGCTTGGAAGTCGGGACCCAAGCTTTCTTT.

This clonotype appeared many times. The J gene is TRBJ2-1, the V gene TRBV15; D is ambiguous. Germline V gives CDR1 LNHNV, CDR2 YYDKDF (reference sequence). The CDR3 sequence is 14 residues long. The germline V and J ends were trimmed by 8 bases and 2 bases, with 13 bases remaining between them. The CDR3 loop is CATESGRTYNEQFF. The CDR3 nucleotides are TGTGCCACCGAATCCGGTCGTACCTACAATGAGCAGTTCTTC.

This clonotype was recorded at least ten times. This sequence joins TRBV6-1 and TRBJ1-2; D is ambiguous. CDR3 length: 17 amino acids. Germline V gives CDR1 MNHNS, CDR2 SASEGT. V was cut by 3 bases and J by 1 base, with 18 bases left in between. The CDR3 bases are TGTGCCAGCAGTGAGGATTGGCAGGCAGCGGATAACTATGGCTACACCTTC. Residues: CASSEDWQAADNYGYTF.

Concerning this clonotype itself: An end of the junction differs from the germline gene, which may be a read error. V gene TRBV4-3 combines with J gene TRBJ2-2; TRBD2 aligns across 8 bases. The CDR3 extends over 16 amino acids. CDR1 and CDR2 from the germline V gene are LGHNA and YSLEER. The CDR3 region is CASSQDRTSSAGQLFF. CDR3 bases: TGCGCCAGCAGCCAAGATAGGACTAGCAGTGCCGGGCAGCTGTTTTTT.

This clonotype was seen repeatedly, ten times or more. CDR3 region: CASSLGARGLAKNIQYF. CDR3 nucleotides: TGTGCCAGCAGCTTAGGTGCCAGGGGATTAGCCAAAAACATTCAGTACTTC. The chain carries TRBV7-2 and TRBJ2-4; D possibly corresponds to TRBD1 (6 bases). The germline V and J ends were trimmed by 1 base and 0 bases, with 13 bases remaining between them. The CDR3 covers 17 residues. The germline CDR1 and CDR2 sequences are SGHTA and FQGNSA.

This clonotype was seen only a few times. The chain couples TRBV7-8 to TRBJ2-3; 10 bases agree with TRBD2. Germline assignment: CDR1 SGHVS and CDR2 FQNEAQ. The CDR3 is 16 amino acids. Trimming removed 2 bases from V and 2 bases from J; junction bases left unmatched: 4. The DNA of the CDR3 is TGTGCCAGCAGCTTAATGAGCGGGAGGGCCACAGATACGCAGTATTTT. Its protein product is CASSLMSGRATDTQYF.

There are many counts of this clonotype. V usage is TRBV4-2 and J usage is TRBJ2-7, with unresolved D. The CDR3 is made up of 20 amino acids. V shed 0 bases and J shed 3 bases, with 27 bases lying between them. CDR1 LGHNA and CDR2 YNFKEQ come from the germline V gene. The CDR3 loop reads CASSQDMAAISRKSLYEQYF. The DNA of the CDR3 is TGTGCCAGCAGCCAAGATATGGCAGCGATAAGCCGGAAATCGCTCTACGAGCAGTACTTC.

This clonotype was detected a few times. J is TRBJ2-3 and V is TRBV14; D ambiguous. Germline V CDR1 and CDR2: SGHDN, FVKESK. The length of the CDR3 is 16 residues. V dropped 0 bases and J dropped 0 bases, with 10 bases sitting between them. CDR3 sequence: CASSQEITASTDTQYF. In DNA, the CDR3 is TGTGCCAGCAGCCAAGAGATCACCGCCAGCACAGATACGCAGTATTTT.

This clonotype has a count of ten or more. The J gene is TRBJ2-7, the V gene TRBV20-1, with D unresolved. V was trimmed by 1 base and J by 3 bases, leaving 4 bases between them. The CDR3 is 11 residues long. The germline CDR1 and CDR2 sequences are DFQATT and SNEGSKA (reference sequence). The CDR3 sequence is CSARVGYEQYF. DNA of the CDR3: TGCAGTGCTAGAGTTGGCTACGAGCAGTACTTC.

The table lists this clonotype with many counts. The J gene is TRBJ2-1, the V gene TRBV27; TRBD2 aligns across 9 bases. CDR1 and CDR2 from the germline V gene are MNHEY and SMNVEV (reference sequence). This CDR3 region has 14 residues. V dropped 5 bases and J dropped 10; count of bases not matched to a gene: 9. The CDR3 reads CASSPIAGDYEQFF. CDR3 DNA: TGTGCCAGCAGTCCTATAGCGGGAGACTACGAGCAGTTCTTC.

This clonotype was seen repeatedly, ten times or more. CDR3 bases: TGCAGTGCTAGAGATGGGTACAGGGGGCTGGATAATGAAAAACTGTTTTTT. Residues: CSARDGYRGLDNEKLFF. J is TRBJ1-4 and V is TRBV20-1; 9 bases line up with TRBD1. Germline assignment: CDR1 DFQATT and CDR2 SNEGSKA (reference sequence). The junction had 9 bases not matched to a gene; V was cut back by 0 bases and J by 4 bases. The CDR3 has 17 residues.

The CDR3 reads CASSRSSGGELFF. The CDR3 nucleotides read TGTGCCAGCAGCCGGTCCTCGGGCGGGGAGCTGTTTTTT. The chain employs TRBV7-9 and TRBJ2-2; D not resolved. The V end lost 5 bases, the J end lost 7 bases, and 11 bases lay between the germline ends. This CDR3 is 13 amino acids long. The germline gives CDR1 SEHNR, CDR2 FQNEAQ (reference sequence).

This clonotype was picked up a small number of times. This sequence joins TRBV20-1 and TRBJ1-5; 9 bases align to TRBD1. Trimming took 5 bases from V and 0 from J; bases not matched to a gene: 8. The germline V gene encodes CDR1 DFQATT and CDR2 SNEGSKA (reference sequence). CDR3 size: 16 residues. CDR3: CSAGTGSSYSNQPQHF. Here the CDR3 DNA reads TGCAGTGCTGGGACAGGGTCCTCCTATAGCAATCAGCCCCAGCATTTT.

In this sample, this clonotype turned up a few times. The chain uses TRBV4-3 and TRBJ2-7; tentatively, D is TRBD2 (6 bases). This CDR3 is 14 amino acids long. The V gene's germline CDR1 is LGHNA and CDR2 YSLEER. Trimming took off 3 bases at V and 3 bases at J, with 12 bases between the two ends. CDR3 residues: CASSQIRGFYEQYF. CDR3 DNA: TGCGCCAGCAGCCAGATTCGGGGGTTCTACGAGCAGTACTTC.

This clonotype came up a few times. V is TRBV7-2 and J is TRBJ2-6; possibly TRBD1 for D (6 bases). Trimming removed 10 bases from V and 1 base from J, with 14 bases in between. Germline values: CDR1 SGHTA, CDR2 FQGNSA. The CDR3 covers 15 residues. In DNA, the CDR3 is TGTGCCAAAAAAACTACAGGGTCTGGGGCCAACGTCCTGACTTTC. Encoded protein: CAKKTTGSGANVLTF.

This clonotype was recorded many times. The V gene is TRBV20-1, the J gene TRBJ2-7; TRBD2 agrees at 12 bases. Per germline, CDR1 DFQATT and CDR2 SNEGSKA (reference sequence). CDR3 size: 16 residues. J lost 2 bases, V lost 0 bases, and 5 bases had no gene match. DNA for the CDR3: TGCAGTGCTAGAGAGTTTACTAGCGGGAGGCCCTACGAGCAGTACTTC. Protein sequence: CSAREFTSGRPYEQYF.